These T cell receptor beta chains were read from a single sample in a study of T cell responses to AZD1222 COVID-19 vaccine. Profiled with immunoSEQ multiplex PCR; TCRdb holds only in-frame clones, not every one. The data contain over 110,000 clones, about 90% of them singletons. The sequenced sample was peripheral blood, obtained 28 days after the second AZD1222 dose. The receptors shown here come from an adult who received the AZD1222 COVID-19 vaccine. CDR3s include the opening cysteine and the closing phenylalanine or tryptophan. D genes are given only for firm matches. Some rows have no size entry. The others give once, few or many, or a class for an expanded clone.

>.|TRBD1|TRBV30|TRBJ2-1
CAWKTGVPGNEQFF
TGTGCCTGGAAAACAGGGGTTCCTGGCAATGAGCAGTTCTTC
>.|TRBD2|TRBV24-1|TRBJ2-1
CATSDPGTSGGASYNEQFF
TGTGCCACCAGTGATCCCGGGACTAGCGGGGGGGCATCCTACAATGAGCAGTTCTTC
>.|.|TRBV6-2/TRBV6-3|TRBJ1-1
CASSSQGTANTEAFF
TGTGCCAGCAGCTCCCAGGGGACGGCCAACACTGAAGCTTTCTTT
>.|.|TRBV5-4|TRBJ1-1
CASSLNTEAFF
TGTGCCAGCAGCTTGAACACTGAAGCTTTCTTT
>.|TRBD1|TRBV19|TRBJ1-2
CASSRFQRTGGYGYTF
TGTGCCAGTAGTCGGTTCCAGAGGACAGGGGGCTACGGCTACACCTTC
>.|.|TRBV10-3|TRBJ1-1
CAISELGTEAFF
TGTGCCATCAGTGAACTTGGCACTGAAGCTTTCTTT
>.|TRBD2|TRBV4-3|TRBJ2-1
CASSPSGPGLAGASSYNEQFF
TGCGCCAGCAGCCCCTCGGGCCCGGGACTAGCGGGAGCGAGCTCCTACAATGAGCAGTTCTTC
>.|.|TRBV19|TRBJ2-5
CASSTGTGETQYF
TGTGCCAGTAGTACCGGGACCGGAGAGACCCAGTACTTC
>few|TRBD1|TRBV7-2|TRBJ1-5
CASRRDSRNQPQHF
TGTGCCAGCAGACGGGACAGCCGCAATCAGCCCCAGCATTTT
>.|.|TRBV28|TRBJ2-1
CASRSNFQDLYYNEQFF
TGTGCCAGCAGAAGCAACTTCCAAGACCTCTACTACAATGAGCAGTTCTTC